This is a list of T cell receptor beta chains from one sample in a study of blood T cell repertoires in COVID-19. TCRdb's table, derived via immunoSEQ multiplex PCR, lists solely in-frame clones and lacks some. The sample shows tens of thousands of clones, over 75% of them seen only once. The sample consisted of peripheral blood. The receptor set was obtained from a human donor in a cohort sampled during active COVID-19. Both conserved end residues are part of each CDR3. Each record gives: J gene, clone size, D gene, V gene, CDR3 DNA, CDR3 protein. A D gene is named only where the DNA matches it firmly. Clone size is shown for a subset of rows, as once, few, many or a class of expanded clone.

j_gene: TRBJ1-6
abundance: -
d_gene: TRBD1
v_gene: TRBV18
CDR3nt: TGTGCCAGCTCCCAGGGACAGGGTGTTTCACCCCTCCACTTT
CDR3aa: CASSQGQGVSPLHF

j_gene: TRBJ1-1
abundance: -
d_gene: -
v_gene: TRBV7-3
CDR3nt: TGTGCCAGCAGCTTAGGACAGTCTGAAGCTTTCTTT
CDR3aa: CASSLGQSEAFF

j_gene: TRBJ2-7
abundance: -
d_gene: -
v_gene: TRBV5-1
CDR3nt: TGCGCCAGCAGCTTGGTTTCAGGGCCGGGCTACGAGCAGTACTTC
CDR3aa: CASSLVSGPGYEQYF

j_gene: TRBJ2-5
abundance: -
d_gene: TRBD2
v_gene: TRBV7-2
CDR3nt: TGTGCCAGCAGCTTAGAGGGACTAGGGGCCAGGACCCAGTACTTC
CDR3aa: CASSLEGLGARTQYF

j_gene: TRBJ2-7
abundance: few
d_gene: -
v_gene: TRBV6-5
CDR3nt: TGTGCCAGCAGTAGAGCGACAGGCGCCTACGAGCAGTACTTC
CDR3aa: CASSRATGAYEQYF

j_gene: TRBJ1-1
abundance: few
d_gene: -
v_gene: TRBV7-8
CDR3nt: TGTGCCAGCAGCTTCCGGAACACTGAAGCTTTCTTT
CDR3aa: CASSFRNTEAFF

j_gene: TRBJ1-6
abundance: -
d_gene: TRBD1
v_gene: TRBV11-3
CDR3nt: TGTGCCAGCAGGGGACAGGGTGAATCACCCCTCCACTTT
CDR3aa: CASRGQGESPLHF

j_gene: TRBJ2-7
abundance: -
d_gene: TRBD1
v_gene: TRBV6-6
CDR3nt: TGTGCCAGCAGATACGGACCGGGACAGGGGGACTACGAGCAGTACTTC
CDR3aa: CASRYGPGQGDYEQYF

j_gene: TRBJ1-4
abundance: -
d_gene: TRBD1
v_gene: TRBV7-6
CDR3nt: TGTGCCAGCAGCTTAGTAGGGACAGCTTATGAAAAACTGTTTTTT
CDR3aa: CASSLVGTAYEKLFF

j_gene: TRBJ2-3
abundance: -
d_gene: TRBD2
v_gene: TRBV7-6
CDR3nt: TGTGCCAGCAGCTTAACCGGGACTAGGAGCTTCGGCACAGATACGCAGTATTTT
CDR3aa: CASSLTGTRSFGTDTQYF

j_gene: TRBJ1-1
abundance: -
d_gene: TRBD1
v_gene: TRBV11-1
CDR3nt: TGTGCCAGCAGCCCGACAGGGACAGCGAACACTGAAGCTTTCTTT
CDR3aa: CASSPTGTANTEAFF

j_gene: TRBJ1-2
abundance: -
d_gene: -
v_gene: TRBV5-1
CDR3nt: TGCGCCAGCAGCTTTGCTTGGGCAGAAAATACGGACTATGGCTACACCTTC
CDR3aa: CASSFAWAENTDYGYTF

j_gene: TRBJ1-6
abundance: -
d_gene: TRBD1
v_gene: TRBV11-2
CDR3nt: TGTGCCAGCAGCTTAGAACAGGGGGCAAATTCACCCCTCCACTTT
CDR3aa: CASSLEQGANSPLHF

j_gene: TRBJ2-2
abundance: -
d_gene: -
v_gene: TRBV19
CDR3nt: TGTGCCAGTACCAGGTCAGGGGAGCTGTTTTTT
CDR3aa: CASTRSGELFF

j_gene: TRBJ1-6
abundance: -
d_gene: -
v_gene: TRBV6-5
CDR3nt: TGTGCCAGCAGGAGGACAGTTCTTAATTCACCCCTCCACTTT
CDR3aa: CASRRTVLNSPLHF

j_gene: TRBJ1-1
abundance: -
d_gene: -
v_gene: TRBV28
CDR3nt: TGTGCCAGCAGTACCCCCTCTCTCCGGGGGGGCACTGAAGCTTTCTTT
CDR3aa: CASSTPSLRGGTEAFF

j_gene: TRBJ2-1
abundance: -
d_gene: TRBD1
v_gene: TRBV7-3
CDR3nt: TGTGCCAGCAGCCCGACGACAGGGGGCCATGAGCAGTTCTTC
CDR3aa: CASSPTTGGHEQFF

j_gene: TRBJ1-4
abundance: -
d_gene: -
v_gene: TRBV11-3
CDR3nt: TGTGCCAGCAGCGCCGGGAGCAATGAAAAACTGTTTTTT
CDR3aa: CASSAGSNEKLFF

j_gene: TRBJ1-6
abundance: -
d_gene: TRBD1
v_gene: TRBV9
CDR3nt: TGTGCCAGCAGCGTGGGGACAGGGGGCAGGGATTCACCCCTCCACTTT
CDR3aa: CASSVGTGGRDSPLHF

j_gene: TRBJ1-1
abundance: -
d_gene: -
v_gene: TRBV6-6
CDR3nt: TGTGCCAGCAGTTACCCGGGGGACACTGAAGCTTTCTTT
CDR3aa: CASSYPGDTEAFF

j_gene: TRBJ1-3
abundance: -
d_gene: -
v_gene: TRBV6-5
CDR3nt: TGTGCCAGCAGACCATTTGAGGGGGCTGGAAACACCATATATTTT
CDR3aa: CASRPFEGAGNTIYF

j_gene: TRBJ1-5
abundance: -
d_gene: -
v_gene: TRBV7-9
CDR3nt: TGTGCCAGCCGTCCCGGGAGAGACTGGGGACGTCAGCCCCAGCATTTT
CDR3aa: CASRPGRDWGRQPQHF

j_gene: TRBJ1-5
abundance: -
d_gene: TRBD1
v_gene: TRBV7-2
CDR3nt: TGTGCCAGCAGCCCAGGGGGCGCGTATCAGCCCCAGCATTTT
CDR3aa: CASSPGGAYQPQHF